These T cell receptor beta chains were read from a single sample in a study of cytomegalovirus exposure and HLA in healthy donors. The table came from immunoSEQ multiplex PCR; TCRdb's copy has only in-frame clones and leaves some out. The profile shows around 130,000 clones, almost 85% of them singletons. Source material: PBMCs. The receptors originated from a woman aged 18-29 years in good health and CMV-seronegative. Each CDR3 is given with its conserved first and last residue. D genes are given only for firm matches. Only some rows state a clone size, as once, few, many or a class for expanded clones.

NA | TRBJ2-5 | TRBV5-4 | TRBD2 | 17 | CASSSPLSGKVRETQYF | TGTGCCAGCAGCTCGCCCCTCAGCGGGAAAGTCCGAGAGACCCAGTACTTC
NA | TRBJ1-1 | TRBV4-2 | NA | 14 | CASSQELGRAWAFF | TGTGCCAGCAGCCAAGAATTGGGGAGGGCATGGGCTTTCTTT
NA | TRBJ2-2 | TRBV19 | NA | 14 | CASSIAVVLGELFF | TGTGCCAGTAGTATAGCCGTTGTTTTGGGGGAGCTGTTTTTT
once | TRBJ1-5 | TRBV18 | NA | 14 | CASSNGQTNQPQHF | TGTGCCAGCTCAAACGGACAGACAAATCAGCCCCAGCATTTT
NA | TRBJ1-2 | TRBV6-5 | NA | 15 | CASRPPLSGDYGYTF | TGTGCCAGCAGGCCCCCCCTGAGCGGCGACTATGGCTACACCTTC
NA | TRBJ2-6 | TRBV5-1 | NA | 14 | CASSLASGANVLTF | TGCGCCAGCAGCTTAGCCTCTGGGGCCAACGTCCTGACTTTC
NA | TRBJ1-5 | TRBV5-8 | TRBD1 | 16 | CASSPWTGHSNQPQHF | TGTGCCAGCAGCCCATGGACAGGTCATAGCAATCAGCCCCAGCATTTT
few | TRBJ1-1 | TRBV7-2 | NA | 13 | CASSPAGVTGAFF | TGTGCCAGCAGCCCTGCCGGGGTGACGGGGGCTTTCTTT
NA | TRBJ2-7 | TRBV9 | TRBD2 | 17 | CASSPGTSGYSSYEQYF | TGTGCCAGCAGCCCCGGGACTAGCGGATACTCCTCGTACGAGCAGTACTTC
NA | TRBJ1-1 | TRBV13 | NA | 15 | CASSLDRSGDTEAFF | TGTGCCAGCAGCTTAGATCGGTCAGGGGACACTGAAGCTTTCTTT
NA | TRBJ1-2 | TRBV11-2 | NA | 12 | CASRGRGEGYTF | TGTGCCAGCCGAGGGAGGGGTGAGGGCTACACCTTC